The sequence of this T cell receptor (beta chain) was determined in a study of vaccination effects on CD4 cells after COVID-19. The CDR3 is 13 amino acids. The V gene end was trimmed by 6 bases and the J gene end by 5 bases; junction bases not matched to a gene: 4. A word on this clone: Its antigen remains unknown.

The table came from immunoSEQ multiplex PCR; TCRdb's copy has only in-frame clones and leaves some out. The profile covers about 66,000 clones, with roughly three quarters appearing a single time and around 0.95% taken by the ten largest. Points from the study as a whole: After vaccination, at late timepoints, clones induced by infection and by vaccine contracted markedly.

ViraFEST used viral peptide pools to expand antigen-specific CD4+ T cells before sequencing. Isolating CD4+ T cells followed more than 9 days of culture. Each person got two doses of an mRNA SARS-CoV-2 vaccine, BNT162b2 or mRNA-1273. Material: CD4+ T cells from PBMCs cultured with HCoV-OC43 spike peptides, obtained after COVID-19 vaccination. Subset reported: HCoV-OC43 spike overlapping peptide pool stimulation. This receptor was taken from a human donor who received a COVID-19 vaccine. The chain couples TRBV12-3 or TRBV12-4 to TRBJ2-3, with 8 positions matching TRBD1. The CDR3 coding sequence is TGTGCCAGCAGACGGACAGGGTTAGATACGCAGTATTTT. Its translation: CASRRTGLDTQYF.